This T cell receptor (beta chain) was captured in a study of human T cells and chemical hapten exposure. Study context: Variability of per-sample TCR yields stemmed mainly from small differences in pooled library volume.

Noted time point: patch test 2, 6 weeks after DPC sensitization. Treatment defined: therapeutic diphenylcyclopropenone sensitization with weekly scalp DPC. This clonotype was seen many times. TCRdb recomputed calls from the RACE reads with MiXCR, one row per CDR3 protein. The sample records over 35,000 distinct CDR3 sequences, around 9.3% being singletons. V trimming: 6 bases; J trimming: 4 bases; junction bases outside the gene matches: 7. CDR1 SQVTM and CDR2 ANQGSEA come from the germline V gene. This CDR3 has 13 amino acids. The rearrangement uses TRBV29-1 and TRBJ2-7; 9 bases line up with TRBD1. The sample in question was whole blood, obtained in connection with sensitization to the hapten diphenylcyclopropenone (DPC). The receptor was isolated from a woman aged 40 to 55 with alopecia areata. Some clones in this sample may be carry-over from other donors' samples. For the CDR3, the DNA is TGCAGCGTAGCGGGACAGGGCGAATACGAGCAGTACTTC. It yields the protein CSVAGQGEYEQYF.